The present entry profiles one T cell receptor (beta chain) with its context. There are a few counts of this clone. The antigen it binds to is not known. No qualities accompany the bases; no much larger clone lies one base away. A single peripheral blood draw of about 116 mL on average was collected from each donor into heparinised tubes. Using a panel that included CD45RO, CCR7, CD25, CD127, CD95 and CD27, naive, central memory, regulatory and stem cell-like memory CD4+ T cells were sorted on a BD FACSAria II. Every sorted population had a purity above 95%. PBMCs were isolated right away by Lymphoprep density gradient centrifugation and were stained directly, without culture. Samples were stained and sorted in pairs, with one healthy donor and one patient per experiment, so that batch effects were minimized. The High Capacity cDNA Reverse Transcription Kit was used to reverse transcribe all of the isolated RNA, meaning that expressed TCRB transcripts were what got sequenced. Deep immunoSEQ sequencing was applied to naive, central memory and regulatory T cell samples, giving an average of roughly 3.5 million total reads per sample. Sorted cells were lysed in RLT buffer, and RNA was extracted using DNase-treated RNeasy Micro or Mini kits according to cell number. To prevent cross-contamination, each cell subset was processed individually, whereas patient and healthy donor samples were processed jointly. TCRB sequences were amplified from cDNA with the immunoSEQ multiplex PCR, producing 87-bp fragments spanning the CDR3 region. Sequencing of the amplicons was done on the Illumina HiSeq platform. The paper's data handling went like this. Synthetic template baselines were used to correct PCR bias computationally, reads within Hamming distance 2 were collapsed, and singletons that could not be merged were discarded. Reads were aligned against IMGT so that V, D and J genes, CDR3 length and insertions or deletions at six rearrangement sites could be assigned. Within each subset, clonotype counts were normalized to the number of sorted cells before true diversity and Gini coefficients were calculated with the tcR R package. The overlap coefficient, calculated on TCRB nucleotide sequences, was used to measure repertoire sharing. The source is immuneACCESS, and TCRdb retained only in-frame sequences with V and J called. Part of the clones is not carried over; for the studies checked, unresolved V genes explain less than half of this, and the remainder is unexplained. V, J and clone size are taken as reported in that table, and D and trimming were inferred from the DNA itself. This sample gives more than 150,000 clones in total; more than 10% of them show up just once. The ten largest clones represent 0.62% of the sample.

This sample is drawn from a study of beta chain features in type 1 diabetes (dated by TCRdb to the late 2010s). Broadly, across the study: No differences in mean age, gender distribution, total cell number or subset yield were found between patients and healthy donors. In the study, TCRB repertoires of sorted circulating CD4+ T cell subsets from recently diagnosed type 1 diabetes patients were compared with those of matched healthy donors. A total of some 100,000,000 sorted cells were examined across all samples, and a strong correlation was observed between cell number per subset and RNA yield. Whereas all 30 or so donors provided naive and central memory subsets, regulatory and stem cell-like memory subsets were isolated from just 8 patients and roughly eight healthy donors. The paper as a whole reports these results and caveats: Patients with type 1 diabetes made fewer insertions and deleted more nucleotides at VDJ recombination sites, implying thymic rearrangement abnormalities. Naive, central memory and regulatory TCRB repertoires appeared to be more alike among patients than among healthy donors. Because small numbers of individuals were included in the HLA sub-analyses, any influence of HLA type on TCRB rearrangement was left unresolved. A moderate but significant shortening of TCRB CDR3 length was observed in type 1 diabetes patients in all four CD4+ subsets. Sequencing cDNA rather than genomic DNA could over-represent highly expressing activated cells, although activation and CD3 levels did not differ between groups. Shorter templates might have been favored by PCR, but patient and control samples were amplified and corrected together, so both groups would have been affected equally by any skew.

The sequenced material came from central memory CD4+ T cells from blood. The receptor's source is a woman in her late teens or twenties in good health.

CDR3 sequence: CASSPQGHDGYTF. The base sequence is TGTGCCAGCAGCCCGCAAGGACACGATGGCTACACCTTC. The sequence joins TRBV14 to TRBJ1-2; TRBD1 is perhaps the D gene, given 5 matching bases. The CDR3 spans 13 residues, from the cysteine through the phenylalanine. Only CDR3 DNA remains: 39 bases, in frame from the first base. V and J lose 4 bases and 6 bases, and a span of 12 bases separates them. CDR1 SGHDN and CDR2 FVKESK were looked up in the germline V gene.